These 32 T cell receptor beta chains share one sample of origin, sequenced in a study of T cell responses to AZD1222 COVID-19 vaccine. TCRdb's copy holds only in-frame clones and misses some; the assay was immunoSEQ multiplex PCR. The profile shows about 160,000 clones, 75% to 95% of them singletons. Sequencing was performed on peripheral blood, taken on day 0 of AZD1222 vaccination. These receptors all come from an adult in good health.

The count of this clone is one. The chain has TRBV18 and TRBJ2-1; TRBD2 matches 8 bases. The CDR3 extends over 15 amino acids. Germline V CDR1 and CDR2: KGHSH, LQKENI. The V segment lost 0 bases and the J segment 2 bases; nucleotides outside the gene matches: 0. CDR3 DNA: TGTGCCAGCTCACCACCGCGGGGGGCCTACAATGAGCAGTTCTTC. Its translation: CASSPPRGAYNEQFF.

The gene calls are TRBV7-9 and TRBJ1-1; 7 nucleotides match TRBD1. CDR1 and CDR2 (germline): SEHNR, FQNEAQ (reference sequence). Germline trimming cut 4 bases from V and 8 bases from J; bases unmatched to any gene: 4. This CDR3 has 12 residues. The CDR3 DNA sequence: TGTGCCAGCAGCTCCGGGACAGTCGAAGCTTTCTTT. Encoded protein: CASSSGTVEAFF.

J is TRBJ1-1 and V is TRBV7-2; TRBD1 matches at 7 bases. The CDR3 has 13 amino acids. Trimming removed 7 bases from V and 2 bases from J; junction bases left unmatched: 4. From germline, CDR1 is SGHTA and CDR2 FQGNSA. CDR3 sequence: CASTRGPNTEAFF. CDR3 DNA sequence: TGTGCCAGCACAAGGGGGCCCAACACTGAAGCTTTCTTT. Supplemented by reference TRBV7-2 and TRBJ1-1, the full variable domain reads GAGVSQSPSNKVTEKGKDVELRCDPISGHTALYWYRQSLGQGLEFLIYFQGNSAPDKSGLPSDRFSAERTGGSVSTLTIQRTQQEDSAVYLCASTRGPNTEAFFGQGTRLTVV.

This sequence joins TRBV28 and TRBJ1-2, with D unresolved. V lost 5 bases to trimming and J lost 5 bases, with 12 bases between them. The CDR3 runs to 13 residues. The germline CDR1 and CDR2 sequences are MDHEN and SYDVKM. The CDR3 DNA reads TGTGCCAGCAGTCTAACCACTGAATATGGCTACACCTTC. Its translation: CASSLTTEYGYTF.

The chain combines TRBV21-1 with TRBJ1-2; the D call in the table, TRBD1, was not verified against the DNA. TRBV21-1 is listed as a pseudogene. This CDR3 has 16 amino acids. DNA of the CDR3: TGTGCCAGCAGCCCCGGGACAGGGGGCCCTGTTCCTGGCTACACCTTC. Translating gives CASSPGTGGPVPGYTF.

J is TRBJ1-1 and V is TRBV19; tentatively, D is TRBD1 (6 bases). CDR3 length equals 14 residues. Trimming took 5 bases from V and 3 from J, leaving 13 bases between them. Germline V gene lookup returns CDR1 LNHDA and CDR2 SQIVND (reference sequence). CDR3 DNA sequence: TGTGCCAGTAGTCTATCAGGGGTTCACACTGAAGCTTTCTTT. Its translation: CASSLSGVHTEAFF.

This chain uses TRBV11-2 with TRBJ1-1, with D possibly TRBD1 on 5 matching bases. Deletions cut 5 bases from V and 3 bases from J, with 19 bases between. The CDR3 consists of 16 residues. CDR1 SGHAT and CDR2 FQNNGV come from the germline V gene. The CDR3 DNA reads TGTGCCAGCAGCCCCAGCGGGGGAAACGTGGACACTGAAGCTTTCTTT. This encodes CASSPSGGNVDTEAFF.

This chain's CDR3 is CASTGTGNQPQHF. CDR3 DNA sequence: TGTGCCAGCACCGGGACAGGCAATCAGCCCCAGCATTTT. The chain is built from TRBV7-9 and TRBJ1-5; 7 nucleotides agree with TRBD1. This CDR3 is 13 amino acids long. V trimming: 7 bases; J trimming: 2 bases; junction bases outside the gene matches: 2. From germline, CDR1 is SEHNR and CDR2 FQNEAQ (reference sequence).

The CDR3 reads CASSPRGKQGARGETQYF. CDR3 DNA: TGTGCCAGCAGCCCCCGAGGCAAACAGGGAGCCCGGGGGGAGACCCAGTACTTC. The chain employs TRBV11-2 and TRBJ2-5; D could derive from TRBD1 or TRBD2 (6 bases each). CDR1 is SGHAT, CDR2 FQNNGV, per germline. The CDR3 loop spans 18 amino acids. Deletions cut 5 bases from V and 5 bases from J, with 27 bases between.

The CDR3 sequence: CASSATSREQFF. For the CDR3, the DNA is TGTGCCAGCAGCGCGACAAGTAGGGAGCAGTTCTTC. V gene TRBV9 combines with J gene TRBJ2-1, with D unresolved. In germline, CDR1 is SGDLS, CDR2 YYNGEE. V was shortened by 3 bases and J by 10 bases, with 11 bases between the two germline ends. The length of the CDR3 is 12 residues.

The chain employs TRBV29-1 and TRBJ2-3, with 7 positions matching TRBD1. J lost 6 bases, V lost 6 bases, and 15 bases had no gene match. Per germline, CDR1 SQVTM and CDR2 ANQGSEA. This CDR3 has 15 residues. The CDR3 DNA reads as TGCAGCGTCCAACAATGGGGACAGCCGCTCGATACGCAGTATTTT. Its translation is CSVQQWGQPLDTQYF.

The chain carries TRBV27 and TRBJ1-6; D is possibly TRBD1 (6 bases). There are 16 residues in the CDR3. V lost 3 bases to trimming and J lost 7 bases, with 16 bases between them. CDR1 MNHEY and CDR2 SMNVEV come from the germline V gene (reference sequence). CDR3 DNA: TGTGCCAGCAGTTTCGATGGGGGCAGGGGCAATTCACCCCTCCACTTT. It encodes CASSFDGGRGNSPLHF.

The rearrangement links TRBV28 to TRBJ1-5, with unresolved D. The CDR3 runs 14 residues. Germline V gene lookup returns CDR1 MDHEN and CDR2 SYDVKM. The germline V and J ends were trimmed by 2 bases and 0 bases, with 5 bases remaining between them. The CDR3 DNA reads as TGTGCCAGCAGTTTAGGGAGTAGCAATCAGCCCCAGCATTTT. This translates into CASSLGSSNQPQHF. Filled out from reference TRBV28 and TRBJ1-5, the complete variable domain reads DVKVTQSSRYLVKRTGEKVFLECVQDMDHENMFWYRQDPGLGLRLIYFSYDVKMKEKGDIPEGYSVSREKKERFSLILESASTNQTSMYLCASSLGSSNQPQHFGDGTRLSIL.

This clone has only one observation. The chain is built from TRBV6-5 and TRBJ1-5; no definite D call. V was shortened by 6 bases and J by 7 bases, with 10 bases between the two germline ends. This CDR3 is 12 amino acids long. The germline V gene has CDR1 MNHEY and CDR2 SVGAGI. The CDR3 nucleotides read TGTGCCAGCAGCCAACTAGAACAGCCCCAGCATTTT. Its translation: CASSQLEQPQHF.

CDR3 bases: TGTGCCAGCAGTTATTTTCTAGCGGGGGGGCGCGAGTTCTTC. Amino acid sequence: CASSYFLAGGREFF. This chain links TRBV6-2 or TRBV6-3 with TRBJ2-1; 12 bases are a match to TRBD2. This CDR3 is 14 amino acids long. With 3 bases clipped from V and 14 bases from J, the junction kept 8 bases outside the gene matches. The germline CDR1 and CDR2 sequences are MNHEY and SVGEGT.

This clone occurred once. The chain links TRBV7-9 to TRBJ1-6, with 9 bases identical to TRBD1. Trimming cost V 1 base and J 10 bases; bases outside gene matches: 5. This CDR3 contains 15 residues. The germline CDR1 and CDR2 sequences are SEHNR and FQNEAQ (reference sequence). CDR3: CASSLGTGEWSPLHF. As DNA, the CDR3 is TGTGCCAGCAGCTTAGGGACAGGGGAGTGGTCACCCCTCCACTTT.

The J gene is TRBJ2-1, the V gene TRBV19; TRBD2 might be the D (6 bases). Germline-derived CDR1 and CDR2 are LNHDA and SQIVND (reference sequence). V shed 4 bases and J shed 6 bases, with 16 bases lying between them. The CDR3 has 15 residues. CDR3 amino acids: CASSNRDSRSNEQFF. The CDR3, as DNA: TGTGCCAGTAGTAACCGGGACTCACGTAGCAATGAGCAGTTCTTC.

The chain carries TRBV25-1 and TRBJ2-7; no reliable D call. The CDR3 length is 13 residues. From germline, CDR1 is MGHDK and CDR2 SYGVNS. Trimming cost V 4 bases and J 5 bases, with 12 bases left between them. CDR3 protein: CASSGARRDEQYF. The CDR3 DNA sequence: TGTGCCAGCAGTGGGGCCCGTCGGGACGAGCAGTACTTC.

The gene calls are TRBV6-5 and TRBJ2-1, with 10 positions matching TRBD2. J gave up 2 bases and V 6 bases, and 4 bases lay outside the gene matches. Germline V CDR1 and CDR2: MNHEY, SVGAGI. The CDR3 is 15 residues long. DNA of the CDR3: TGTGCCAGCAGATCCAGCGGGGGGGCCTACAATGAGCAGTTCTTC. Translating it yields CASRSSGGAYNEQFF.

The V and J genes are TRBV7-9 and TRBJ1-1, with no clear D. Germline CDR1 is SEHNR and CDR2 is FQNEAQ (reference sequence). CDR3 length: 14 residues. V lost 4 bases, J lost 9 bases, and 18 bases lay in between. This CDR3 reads CASSSADGRNQAFF. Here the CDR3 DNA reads TGTGCCAGCAGCTCAGCCGATGGGCGCAACCAAGCTTTCTTT.

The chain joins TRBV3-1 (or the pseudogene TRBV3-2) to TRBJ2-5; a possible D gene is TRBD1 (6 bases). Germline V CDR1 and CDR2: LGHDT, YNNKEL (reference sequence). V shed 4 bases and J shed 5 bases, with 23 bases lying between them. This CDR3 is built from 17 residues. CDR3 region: CASSPRRVTQGPETQYF. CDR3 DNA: TGTGCCAGCAGCCCCCGCCGGGTCACACAGGGACCGGAGACCCAGTACTTC.

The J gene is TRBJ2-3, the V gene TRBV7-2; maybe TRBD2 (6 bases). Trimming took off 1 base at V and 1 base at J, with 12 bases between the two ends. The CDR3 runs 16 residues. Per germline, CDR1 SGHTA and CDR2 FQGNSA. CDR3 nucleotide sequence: TGTGCCAGCAGCTTAGGAGGCGGGGCGGGCACAGATACGCAGTATTTT. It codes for CASSLGGGAGTDTQYF.

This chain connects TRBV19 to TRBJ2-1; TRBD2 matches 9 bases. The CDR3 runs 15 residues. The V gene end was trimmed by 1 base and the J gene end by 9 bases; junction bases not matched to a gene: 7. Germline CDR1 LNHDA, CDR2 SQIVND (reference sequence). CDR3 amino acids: CASSIGLAGLSEQFF. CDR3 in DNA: TGTGCCAGTAGTATAGGCCTAGCGGGGCTCAGTGAGCAGTTCTTC.

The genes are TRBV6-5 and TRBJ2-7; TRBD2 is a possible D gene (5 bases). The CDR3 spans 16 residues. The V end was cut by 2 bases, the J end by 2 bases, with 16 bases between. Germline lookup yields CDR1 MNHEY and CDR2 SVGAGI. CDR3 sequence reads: CASSYGSHLSAYEQYF. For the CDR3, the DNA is TGTGCCAGCAGTTACGGCAGTCACCTTAGCGCCTACGAGCAGTACTTC.

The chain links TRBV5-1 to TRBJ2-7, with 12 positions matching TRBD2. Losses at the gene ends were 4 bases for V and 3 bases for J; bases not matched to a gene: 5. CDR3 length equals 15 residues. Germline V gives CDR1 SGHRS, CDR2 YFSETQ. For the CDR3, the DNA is TGCGCCAGCAGCCCGACTAGCGGGGGTGTCTACGAGCAGTACTTC. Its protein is CASSPTSGGVYEQYF.

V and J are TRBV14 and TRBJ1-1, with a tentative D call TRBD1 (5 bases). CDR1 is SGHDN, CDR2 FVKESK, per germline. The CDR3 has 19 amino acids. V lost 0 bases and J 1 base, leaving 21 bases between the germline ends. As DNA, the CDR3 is TGTGCCAGCAGCCAAGATCTAATAGGCAGGGCGGTTTCGAACACTGAAGCTTTCTTT. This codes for CASSQDLIGRAVSNTEAFF.

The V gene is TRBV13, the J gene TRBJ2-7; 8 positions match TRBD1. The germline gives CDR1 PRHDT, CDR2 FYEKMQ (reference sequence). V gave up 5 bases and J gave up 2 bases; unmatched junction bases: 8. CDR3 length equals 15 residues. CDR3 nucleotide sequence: TGTGCCAGCAGCCATGGGGACAGGAGCACCTACGAGCAGTACTTC. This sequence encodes CASSHGDRSTYEQYF.

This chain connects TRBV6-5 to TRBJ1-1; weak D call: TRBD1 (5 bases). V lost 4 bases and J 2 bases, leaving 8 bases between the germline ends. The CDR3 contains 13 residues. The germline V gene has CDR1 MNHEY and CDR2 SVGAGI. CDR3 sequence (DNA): TGTGCCAGCAGTTTACAGGATAACACTGAAGCTTTCTTT. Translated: CASSLQDNTEAFF.

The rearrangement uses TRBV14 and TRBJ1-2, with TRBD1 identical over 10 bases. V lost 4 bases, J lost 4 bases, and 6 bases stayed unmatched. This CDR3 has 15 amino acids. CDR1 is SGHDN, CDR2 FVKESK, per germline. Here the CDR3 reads CASSRTGGRTYGYTF. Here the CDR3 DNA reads TGTGCCAGCAGCCGGACAGGGGGACGGACCTATGGCTACACCTTC.

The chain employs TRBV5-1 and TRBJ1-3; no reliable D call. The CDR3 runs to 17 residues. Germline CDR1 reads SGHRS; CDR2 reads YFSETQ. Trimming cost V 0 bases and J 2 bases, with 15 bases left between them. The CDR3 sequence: CASSLDDSTWTGNTIYF. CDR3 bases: TGCGCCAGCAGCTTGGATGACTCAACTTGGACTGGAAACACCATATATTTT.

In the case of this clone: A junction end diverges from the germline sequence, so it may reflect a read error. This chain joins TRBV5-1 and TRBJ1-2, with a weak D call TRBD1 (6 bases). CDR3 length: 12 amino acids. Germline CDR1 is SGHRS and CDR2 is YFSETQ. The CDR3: CASSLWQPGAAF. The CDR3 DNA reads TGCGCCAGCAGCTTGTGGCAGCCAGGGGCCGCCTTC.

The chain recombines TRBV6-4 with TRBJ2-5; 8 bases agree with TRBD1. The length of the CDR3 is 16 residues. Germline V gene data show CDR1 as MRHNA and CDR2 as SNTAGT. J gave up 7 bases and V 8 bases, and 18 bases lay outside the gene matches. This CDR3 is CASWAGQGQLEGTQYF. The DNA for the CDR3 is TGTGCCAGCTGGGCCGGACAGGGACAGTTGGAGGGGACCCAGTACTTC.